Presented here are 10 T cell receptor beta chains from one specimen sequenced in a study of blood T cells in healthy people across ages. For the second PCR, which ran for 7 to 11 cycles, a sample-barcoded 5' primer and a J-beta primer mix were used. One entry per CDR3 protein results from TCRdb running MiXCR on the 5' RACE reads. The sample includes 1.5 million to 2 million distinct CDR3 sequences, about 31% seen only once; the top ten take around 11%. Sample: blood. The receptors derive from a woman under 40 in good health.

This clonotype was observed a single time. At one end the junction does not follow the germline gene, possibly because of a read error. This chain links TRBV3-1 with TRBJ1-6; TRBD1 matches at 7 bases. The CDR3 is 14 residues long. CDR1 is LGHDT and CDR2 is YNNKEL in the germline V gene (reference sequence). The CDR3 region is CAGSQELGTAPLHF. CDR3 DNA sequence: TGTGCCGGCAGCCAAGAGTTAGGGACAGCACCCCTCCACTTT.

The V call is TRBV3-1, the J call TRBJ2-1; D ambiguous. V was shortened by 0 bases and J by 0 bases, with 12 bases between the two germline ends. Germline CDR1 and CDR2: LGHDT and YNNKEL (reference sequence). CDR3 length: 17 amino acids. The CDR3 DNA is TGTGCCAGCAGCCAAGAAAGCGAGGTAAGCTCCTACAATGAGCAGTTCTTC. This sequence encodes CASSQESEVSSYNEQFF.

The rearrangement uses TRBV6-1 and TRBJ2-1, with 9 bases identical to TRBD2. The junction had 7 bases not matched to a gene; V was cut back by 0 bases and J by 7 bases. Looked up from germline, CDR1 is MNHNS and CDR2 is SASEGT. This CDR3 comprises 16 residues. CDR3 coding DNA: TGTGCCAGCAGTGAAGCCTCGAGCGGGGGGTATAATGAGCAGTTCTTC. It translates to CASSEASSGGYNEQFF.

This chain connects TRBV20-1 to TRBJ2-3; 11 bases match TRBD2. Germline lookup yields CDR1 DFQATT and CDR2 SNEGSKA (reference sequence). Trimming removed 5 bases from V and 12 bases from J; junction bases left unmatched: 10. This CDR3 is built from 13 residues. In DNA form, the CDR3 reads TGCAGTGCTCCGCGGACTAGCGGGCTTTCCCAGTATTTT. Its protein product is CSAPRTSGLSQYF.

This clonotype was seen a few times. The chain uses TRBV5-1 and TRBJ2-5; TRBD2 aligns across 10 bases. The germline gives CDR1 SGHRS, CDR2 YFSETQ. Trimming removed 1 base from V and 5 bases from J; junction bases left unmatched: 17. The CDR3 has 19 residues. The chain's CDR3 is CASSLPPTSGARRLETQYF. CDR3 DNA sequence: TGCGCCAGCAGCTTGCCCCCCACTAGCGGGGCGCGACGCTTGGAGACCCAGTACTTC.

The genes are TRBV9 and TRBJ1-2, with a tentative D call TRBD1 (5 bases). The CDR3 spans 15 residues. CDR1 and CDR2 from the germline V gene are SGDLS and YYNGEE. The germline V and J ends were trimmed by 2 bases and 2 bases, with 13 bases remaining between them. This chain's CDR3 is CASSVGGRGNYGYTF. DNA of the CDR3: TGTGCCAGCAGCGTTGGAGGACGGGGCAACTATGGCTACACCTTC.

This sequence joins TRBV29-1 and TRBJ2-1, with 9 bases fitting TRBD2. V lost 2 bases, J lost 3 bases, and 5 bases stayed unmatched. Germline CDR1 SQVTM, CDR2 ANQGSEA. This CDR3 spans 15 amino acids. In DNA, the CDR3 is TGCAGCGTTGAATTGCTAGCGGGGAACTACAATGAGCAGTTCTTC. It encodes CSVELLAGNYNEQFF.

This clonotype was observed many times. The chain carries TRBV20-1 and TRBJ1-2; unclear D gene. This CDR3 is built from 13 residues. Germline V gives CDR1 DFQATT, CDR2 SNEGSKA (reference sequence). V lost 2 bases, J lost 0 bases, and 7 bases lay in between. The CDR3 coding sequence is TGCAGTGCTAGAATGCAGGCTAACTATGGCTACACCTTC. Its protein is CSARMQANYGYTF.

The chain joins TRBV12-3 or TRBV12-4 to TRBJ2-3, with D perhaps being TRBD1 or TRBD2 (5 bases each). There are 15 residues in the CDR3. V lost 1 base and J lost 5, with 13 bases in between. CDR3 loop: CASSLEMVGGDTQYF. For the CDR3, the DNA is TGTGCCAGCAGTTTAGAGATGGTTGGGGGAGATACGCAGTATTTT.

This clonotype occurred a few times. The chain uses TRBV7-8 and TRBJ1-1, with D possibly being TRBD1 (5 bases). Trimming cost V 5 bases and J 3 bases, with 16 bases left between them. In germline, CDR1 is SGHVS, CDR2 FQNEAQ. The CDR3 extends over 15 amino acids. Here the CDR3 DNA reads TGTGCCAGCAGCCCACGTCGGGGCCGGGACACTGAAGCTTTCTTT. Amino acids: CASSPRRGRDTEAFF.